This T cell receptor beta chain came from a study of T cell repertoires in cytomegalovirus infection. About the research overall: CMV infection and matching HLA type were both indicated by public TCR beta signatures. Study conclusions and caveats: Ex vivo responses were dominated by HLA-C-restricted CMV-specific TCR beta clonotypes. Frequencies of public TCR beta families were cumulated, and this identified carriers of CMV plus the relevant HLA.

There are 14 residues in the CDR3. The germline V gene has CDR1 SGHVS and CDR2 FQNEAQ. With V trimmed by 8 bases and J by 5 bases, 9 bases remained unmatched. As for this clonotype: What it recognizes is unknown.

TCRdb reprocessed the reads via MiXCR and lists one record per CDR3 protein. The sample includes a few hundred thousand distinct CDR3 sequences, 9.5% of them seen just once. This TCR derives from a human donor in good health (CMV status not recorded). Some clones in this sample may be carry-over from other donors' samples. The rearrangement joins TRBV7-8 to TRBJ2-5; 9 nucleotides align to TRBD2. Sequencing input: PBMCs. This chain's CDR3 is CASGTGGRAETQYF. Here the CDR3 DNA reads TGTGCCAGCGGGACTGGCGGGAGGGCGGAGACCCAGTACTTC.